The clone carrying this TCR beta chain was seen repeatedly, ten times or more. No antigen is known for it. The data were taken from a study of Graves' ophthalmopathy and Graves' hyperthyroidism. Study observations and caveats: Ophthalmopathy and stable hyperthyroidism were discriminated by a 13-signature model, with approximately 88% sensitivity and 81.08% specificity.

Eligible hyperthyroidism cases comprised new diagnoses of under 2 months' duration in individuals aged 18 to 65. Amplification targeted the TCR beta CDR3 regions, with RNA transcripts as the source material. First-round RT-PCR with HTBI primers preceded a second-round multiplex PCR. TCRdb re-derived calls from the multiplex PCR reads in MiXCR, one entry per CDR3 protein. This sample has 900,000 to 1,200,000 distinct CDR3 sequences, with approximately 35% found just once. Germline assignment: CDR1 MNHEY and CDR2 SVGAGI. This CDR3 spans 13 amino acids. Trimming removed 7 bases at V and 0 bases at J, with 9 bases between.

This TCR came from an adult man with Graves' hyperthyroidism. The rearrangement links TRBV6-5 to TRBJ1-1, with D unresolved. Sequencing was performed on peripheral blood or thyroid tissue (not recorded which). CDR3 nucleotide sequence: TGTGCCAGCAACGAGGACCTGAACACTGAAGCTTTCTTT. Protein product: CASNEDLNTEAFF.